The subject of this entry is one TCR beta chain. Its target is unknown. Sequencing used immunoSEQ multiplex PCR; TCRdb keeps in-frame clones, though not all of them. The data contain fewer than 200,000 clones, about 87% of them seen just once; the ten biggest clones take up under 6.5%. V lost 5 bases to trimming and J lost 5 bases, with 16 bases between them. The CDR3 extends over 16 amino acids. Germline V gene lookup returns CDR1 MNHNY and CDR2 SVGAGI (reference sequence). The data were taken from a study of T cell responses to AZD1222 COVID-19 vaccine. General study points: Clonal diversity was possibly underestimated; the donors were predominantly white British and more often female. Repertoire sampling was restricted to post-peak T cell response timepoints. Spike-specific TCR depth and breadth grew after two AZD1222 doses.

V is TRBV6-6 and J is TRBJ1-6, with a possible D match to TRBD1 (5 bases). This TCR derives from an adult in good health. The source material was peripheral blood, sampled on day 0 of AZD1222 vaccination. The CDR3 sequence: CASSGPGTRNNSPLHF. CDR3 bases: TGTGCCAGCAGTGGGCCCGGGACCCGGAATAATTCACCCCTCCACTTT.